Listed below are T cell receptor beta chains from one sample, sequenced in a study of blood T cell repertoires in COVID-19. Assay: immunoSEQ multiplex PCR; the TCRdb copy retains only in-frame clones and omits some. The sample includes more than 200,000 clones, about 84% of them seen just once. Sequencing was carried out using PBMCs or T cells enriched from blood (not recorded which). Every receptor here comes from a woman aged 40 to 55 with acute COVID-19. Each CDR3 is given with its conserved first and last residue. Each record gives: V gene, J gene, clone size, D gene, CDR3 protein, CDR3 DNA. D genes are given only for firm matches. For some rows the clone size is stated as once, few or many, or as a class when expanded; others skip it.

>TRBV7-3|TRBJ2-3|-|-
CASSPGWGDTKADTQYF
TGTGCCAGCAGTCCCGGGTGGGGGGATACTAAGGCGGATACGCAGTATTTT
>TRBV3-1/TRBV3-2|TRBJ1-4|few|-
CASSQRLFGGGTYPSEKLFF
TGTGCCAGCAGCCAAAGGTTGTTCGGTGGAGGGACCTACCCTAGCGAAAAACTGTTTTTT
>TRBV7-2|TRBJ1-1|-|-
CASSKSWRNTEAFF
TGTGCCAGCAGCAAATCCTGGAGGAACACTGAAGCTTTCTTT
>TRBV9|TRBJ1-4|-|TRBD1
CASSAGTGGEKLFF
TGTGCCAGCAGTGCCGGGACAGGAGGTGAAAAACTGTTTTTT
>TRBV28|TRBJ2-7|-|TRBD1
CASSSRQGAHEQYF
TGTGCCAGCAGTTCTCGACAGGGGGCCCACGAGCAGTACTTC
>TRBV5-5|TRBJ1-2|-|TRBD1
CASSPAGQGYGYTF
TGTGCCAGCAGCCCCGCCGGACAGGGCTATGGCTACACCTTC
>TRBV30|TRBJ1-6|few|-
CAWSVAGTINSPLHF
TGTGCCTGGAGTGTTGCAGGGACAATAAATTCACCCCTCCACTTT
>TRBV5-3|TRBJ1-2|-|TRBD1
CARSGTGQGALRLANYGYTF
TGTGCCAGAAGCGGGACCGGTCAGGGGGCGCTTCGTCTAGCTAACTATGGCTACACCTTC
>TRBV24-1|TRBJ1-5|-|TRBD1
CATSESGQGGWGNQPQHF
TGTGCCACCAGTGAGTCAGGACAGGGAGGTTGGGGCAATCAGCCCCAGCATTTT
>TRBV6-5|TRBJ2-3|once|TRBD1
CANPQGARGADTQYF
TGTGCCAATCCCCAGGGGGCGCGGGGAGCAGATACGCAGTATTTT
>TRBV10-1|TRBJ1-3|-|-
CASSSDSSGNTIYF
TGCGCCAGCAGTTCAGACAGCTCTGGAAACACCATATATTTT
>TRBV3-1/TRBV3-2|TRBJ1-5|-|-
CASSHPGNQPQHF
TGTGCCAGCAGCCACCCAGGGAATCAGCCCCAGCATTTT
>TRBV4-3|TRBJ2-3|-|-
CASSQSPQGSADTQYF
TGCGCCAGCAGCCAGTCTCCCCAGGGGTCCGCAGATACGCAGTATTTT
>TRBV14|TRBJ2-1|-|TRBD2
CASSQDLAANEQFF
TGTGCCAGCAGCCAAGATCTAGCGGCCAATGAGCAGTTCTTC
>TRBV19|TRBJ1-5|-|-
CASSIERGPQHF
TGTGCCAGTAGTATAGAAAGGGGGCCCCAGCATTTT
>TRBV19|TRBJ2-3|-|TRBD2
CASSIRGGKGTDTQYF
TGTGCCAGTAGTATCCGGGGAGGGAAGGGCACAGATACGCAGTATTTT
>TRBV20-1|TRBJ2-1|-|-
CSSARYNEQFF
TGCAGTAGCGCACGTTACAATGAGCAGTTCTTC
>TRBV7-9|TRBJ1-6|many|-
CASSLAGGRNSPLHF
TGTGCCAGCAGCTTGGCGGGAGGGCGAAATTCACCCCTCCACTTT
>TRBV29-1|TRBJ2-2|-|TRBD2
CSGREGNGELFF
TGCAGCGGGAGGGAGGGCAACGGGGAGCTGTTTTTT
>TRBV6-5|TRBJ2-7|-|-
CASSYSIVRGYEQYF
TGTGCCAGCAGTTACTCGATCGTCAGGGGATACGAGCAGTACTTC
>TRBV6-2/TRBV6-3|TRBJ2-5|-|-
CASSYGGRGETQYF
TGTGCCAGCAGTTACGGTGGTAGGGGCGAGACCCAGTACTTC
>TRBV6-1|TRBJ1-6|few|TRBD1
CASSDSQGEAPLHF
TGTGCCAGCAGTGATTCACAGGGGGAAGCCCCCCTCCACTTT
>TRBV6-5|TRBJ2-7|-|TRBD1
CASKGTGGSYEQYF
TGTGCCAGCAAAGGGACAGGGGGGTCCTACGAGCAGTACTTC
>TRBV28|TRBJ1-4|-|TRBD1
CASRSATGDEKLFF
TGTGCCAGCAGATCCGCGACAGGGGACGAAAAACTGTTTTTT
>TRBV27|TRBJ2-7|few|-
CASSLLRGYEQYF
TGTGCCAGCAGTCTGCTCAGGGGCTACGAGCAGTACTTC
>TRBV28|TRBJ2-7|-|-
CASTRSGYEQYF
TGTGCCAGCACCCGCTCGGGATACGAGCAGTACTTC
>TRBV7-3|TRBJ2-3|-|TRBD2
CASSLASGRWNTQYF
TGTGCCAGCAGCTTGGCTAGCGGGAGGTGGAATACGCAGTATTTT
>TRBV6-1|TRBJ1-5|-|TRBD1
CASSEAGRGPAQHF
TGTGCCAGCAGTGAAGCGGGCAGGGGGCCAGCCCAGCATTTT
>TRBV7-6|TRBJ1-1|-|-
CASSPESFNAASPRNTEAFF
TGTGCCAGCAGCCCCGAGAGTTTCAATGCAGCCTCTCCTAGAAACACTGAAGCTTTCTTT
>TRBV20-1|TRBJ1-5|many|-
CSASFQGPGDYSNQPQHF
TGCAGTGCTAGTTTTCAAGGACCAGGGGATTATAGCAATCAGCCCCAGCATTTT
>TRBV19|TRBJ1-2|-|-
CASSVNREIGGNYGYTF
TGTGCCAGTAGTGTGAACAGGGAGATAGGTGGAAACTATGGCTACACCTTC
>TRBV5-1|TRBJ2-7|-|TRBD1
CASSLVPRGSGYNYEQYF
TGCGCCAGCAGCTTGGTCCCCAGGGGGTCGGGATACAACTACGAGCAGTACTTC
>TRBV6-1|TRBJ2-5|-|-
CASSEGLRETQYF
TGTGCCAGCAGTGAGGGACTCCGAGAGACCCAGTACTTC
>TRBV28|TRBJ1-1|-|TRBD1
CASSLFEGAGTEAFF
TGTGCCAGCAGTTTATTTGAGGGGGCAGGAACTGAAGCTTTCTTT
>TRBV29-1|TRBJ2-3|-|TRBD2
CSVRASGGGNTQYF
TGCAGCGTTCGGGCAAGCGGGGGGGGAAATACGCAGTATTTT
>TRBV25-1|TRBJ2-1|-|-
CASRGGISYNEQFF
TGTGCCAGCAGGGGCGGGATCTCCTACAATGAGCAGTTCTTC
>TRBV6-4|TRBJ2-2|-|-
CASSATGLPGELFF
TGTGCCAGCAGTGCAACAGGGCTCCCCGGGGAGCTGTTTTTT
>TRBV7-8|TRBJ1-2|-|-
CASSLGNRAGLAKQGYTF
TGTGCCAGCAGCTTAGGGAATCGAGCGGGGCTCGCGAAACAAGGCTACACCTTC
>TRBV19|TRBJ1-2|once|TRBD1
CATDRGTPYGYGYTF
TGTGCCACGGACAGGGGGACCCCATATGGCTATGGCTACACCTTC
>TRBV9|TRBJ2-7|-|TRBD2
CASSVGSGGLTSYEQYF
TGTGCCAGCAGCGTAGGTAGCGGGGGTCTCACGTCCTACGAGCAGTACTTC
>TRBV18|TRBJ2-5|-|TRBD1
CASSSGGAKTQYF
TGTGCCAGCTCCTCAGGGGGCGCGAAGACCCAGTACTTC
>TRBV27|TRBJ2-7|-|TRBD1
CASSPGQGRSNEQYF
TGTGCCAGCAGTCCAGGACAGGGACGGAGCAACGAGCAGTACTTC
>TRBV7-9|TRBJ2-7|-|TRBD1
CASSASGTAGPEQYF
TGTGCCAGCAGTGCATCCGGGACAGCAGGCCCCGAGCAGTACTTC
>TRBV29-1|TRBJ1-2|once|-
CSVEGAGGGYTF
TGCAGCGTTGAGGGGGCGGGAGGAGGCTACACCTTC
>TRBV18|TRBJ2-5|-|-
CASSPHRVQETQYF
TGTGCCAGCTCGCCTCACAGGGTTCAAGAGACCCAGTACTTC
>TRBV7-8|TRBJ2-3|-|TRBD2
CASSPLLGTSGKGDTQYF
TGTGCCAGCAGCCCCCTTTTGGGGACTAGCGGGAAGGGGGATACGCAGTATTTT
>TRBV9|TRBJ2-3|-|TRBD2
CASSVGLAGADTQYF
TGTGCCAGCAGCGTGGGACTAGCGGGGGCAGATACGCAGTATTTT
>TRBV5-5|TRBJ1-5|-|TRBD1
CASSLAPTGKYQPQHF
TGTGCCAGCAGCTTGGCCCCGACAGGGAAATATCAGCCCCAGCATTTT
>TRBV4-2|TRBJ1-4|few|TRBD1
CASSRRTGEVATNEKLFF
TGTGCCAGCAGCCGGAGGACAGGGGAAGTTGCAACTAATGAAAAACTGTTTTTT
>TRBV30|TRBJ1-1|once|-
CAWSDTYTEAFF
TGTGCCTGGTCGGACACATACACTGAAGCTTTCTTT
>TRBV7-3|TRBJ2-1|-|-
CASSSSSYNEQFF
TGTGCCAGCAGCTCCAGCTCCTACAATGAGCAGTTCTTC
>TRBV14|TRBJ1-2|-|-
CASSPGVGRDQTF
TGTGCCAGCAGCCCAGGGGTGGGCAGGGACCAGACCTTC
>TRBV19|TRBJ1-4|-|TRBD1
CASSIRQGTNEKLFF
TGTGCCAGTAGTATCCGACAGGGAACTAATGAAAAACTGTTTTTT
>TRBV2|TRBJ1-1|once|TRBD1
CASSEAGQDTEAFF
TGTGCCAGCAGTGAAGCTGGACAGGACACTGAAGCTTTCTTT
>TRBV28|TRBJ2-6|-|TRBD1
CASSSYRDRDTGANVLTF
TGTGCCAGCAGTTCATACCGGGACAGGGATACTGGGGCCAACGTCCTGACTTTC
>TRBV27|TRBJ1-1|-|-
CASSRDRFGDAEAFF
TGTGCCAGCAGCCGAGACAGGTTTGGGGACGCTGAAGCTTTCTTT
>TRBV10-3|TRBJ2-2|-|TRBD1
CAISGQANTGELFF
TGTGCCATCTCAGGACAGGCGAACACCGGGGAGCTGTTTTTT
>TRBV20-1|TRBJ2-1|few|-
CSASRGGSYNEQFF
TGCAGTGCTAGTAGGGGAGGCTCCTACAATGAGCAGTTCTTC
>TRBV7-9|TRBJ2-6|few|TRBD2
CASSLSGGAGANVLTF
TGTGCCAGCAGCTTATCGGGGGGAGCTGGGGCCAACGTCCTGACTTTC